The T cell receptor (beta chain) under discussion was sequenced for a study of blood T cell repertoires in COVID-19. Study in general: Specimens from acute and convalescent COVID-19 originated in the United States, Italy and Spain. Sample material is recorded as cDNA or gDNA derived from T cells, B-cell-depleted T cells, or PBMCs.

Original data processing: It was from reference gene primer amplification that nucleated cell counts were estimated. Profiling relied on immunoSEQ multiplex PCR, and the TCRdb table lists in-frame clones only, not all of them. V, J and clone size are taken as reported in that table, and D and trimming were inferred from the DNA itself. The sample lists 180,000 or so clones; 75% to 90% were seen once. Germline CDR1 LGHNA, CDR2 YNFKEQ. The CDR3 covers 14 residues. V lost 2 bases and J lost 6; bases outside the gene matches: 4. The receptor was isolated from a woman aged 60 to 75 with acute or convalescent COVID-19. Sequences were obtained from peripheral blood. The rearrangement links TRBV4-2 to TRBJ1-5; 7 bases are a match to TRBD1. The chain's CDR3 is CASSQTQGRQPQHF. CDR3 sequence (DNA): TGTGCCAGCAGCCAAACACAGGGGCGTCAGCCCCAGCATTTT.